This T cell receptor (beta chain) was captured by sequencing in a study of blood T cell repertoires in COVID-19. Looking at the study overall: The United States, Italy and Spain were the sources of the acute and convalescent COVID-19 samples. Sources were T cells, B-cell-depleted T cells, or PBMCs; the material itself was cDNA or gDNA.

The CDR3 has 13 amino acids. Per germline, CDR1 MNHEY and CDR2 SVGAGI. Trimming took 5 bases from V and 8 from J, leaving 15 bases between them. Under the authors' procedure: Estimation of nucleated cell counts relied on the amplification of reference gene primers. Here immunoSEQ multiplex PCR was the method, and the copy in TCRdb shows in-frame clones only, minus some. The V and J calls and clone size are taken from that table; D and trimming were inferred from the DNA. The sample comprises roughly 70,000 clones, roughly 89% of which are singletons, and around 4.9% rests with the top ten. The TCR sequence derives from a woman between 50 and 59 years old with active COVID-19. The genes are TRBV6-5 and TRBJ1-2, with D perhaps matching TRBD1 (5 bases). Sequencing used peripheral blood. CDR3: CASSPAGGWGYTF. For the CDR3, the DNA is TGTGCCAGCAGTCCCGCCGGGGGTTGGGGCTACACCTTC.